The rows below give T cell receptor beta chains drawn from one sample of a study of shared clonotypes between healthy human individuals. The repertoire was sequenced with immunoSEQ multiplex PCR; TCRdb's copy has only in-frame clones and lacks some. Here the sample spans 550,000 to 750,000 clones, 95% being singletons. Material: naive CD8+ T cells sorted from blood. Every receptor here comes from a woman aged 25 to 39 in good health. Both conserved end residues are trimmed from each CDR3.

>TRBJ2-7|TRBV13
ASSFNRGQQY
>TRBJ2-1|TRBV11-1
ASSPNTGVSYNEQF
>TRBJ1-2|TRBV6-1
ASSETPGDNYGYT
>TRBJ2-3|TRBV27
ASRELARMPDTQY
>TRBJ2-3|TRBV4-1
ASSLLTSGRASDTQY
>TRBJ2-7|TRBV5-6
ASSPRQSPYEQY
>TRBJ2-2|TRBV27
ASSLGLWEAGWNTGELF
>TRBJ2-5|TRBV5-1
ASSLDGTGEETQY
>TRBJ2-7|TRBV19
ASSRGLAGGGYEQY
>TRBJ1-1|TRBV25-1
ASSGQGAQTEAF
>TRBJ1-3|TRBV6-5
ASRQEPSGNTIY
>TRBJ2-3|TRBV27
ASSLRAGVDTQY
>TRBJ2-7|TRBV10-2
ATTFPTGERYEQY
>TRBJ2-1|TRBV9
ASSVEQTYNEQF
>TRBJ1-2|TRBV27
ASSSSLLGFYQNGYT
>TRBJ2-7|TRBV27
ASTRTSGSREQY
>TRBJ1-2|TRBV28
ASRPPGTSGYGYT
>TRBJ1-2|TRBV6-1
ASSEAVQGNYGYT
>TRBJ2-1|TRBV28
ASSLGLASEQF
>TRBJ2-7|TRBV6-5
ASSYDERPTYEQY
>TRBJ1-4|TRBV5-1
ASSLTGANEKLF
>TRBJ2-3|TRBV15
ATRTGGTDTQY
>TRBJ2-7|TRBV4-2
ASSKEAGGFYEQY
>TRBJ2-3|TRBV28
ASSLGDSTDTQY
>TRBJ1-1|TRBV9
ASSPAGSRGLSF
>TRBJ1-1|TRBV7-8
ASSLQDGGTEAF
>TRBJ1-2|TRBV4-2
ASSQDLEGVRYGYT
>TRBJ2-1|TRBV5-1
ASSLETSEYNEQF
>TRBJ2-1|TRBV28
ASKTKNEQF